Each of the 3 T cell receptor beta chains below was sequenced from the same sample in a study of blood T cell repertoires in COVID-19. Sequencing used immunoSEQ multiplex PCR; TCRdb keeps in-frame clones, though not all of them. The sample contains roughly 150,000 clones, approximately 85% of which appear only once. The sequencing input was peripheral blood. The origin of the receptors is a man in his forties or fifties with acute or convalescent COVID-19.

The chain joins TRBV3-1 (or the pseudogene TRBV3-2) to TRBJ2-7; 7 bases line up with TRBD2. Trimming at V came to 4 bases and at J to 2 bases, leaving 5 bases not matched to a gene. CDR3 length: 14 amino acids. From germline, CDR1 is LGHDT and CDR2 YNNKEL (reference sequence). DNA for the CDR3: TGTGCCAGCAGCCTTTTGGGGGGGGCCTACGAGCAGTACTTC. Protein: CASSLLGGAYEQYF.

The rearrangement joins TRBV10-1 to TRBJ1-2; no firm D call. CDR1 WNHNN and CDR2 SYGVQD come from the germline V gene (reference sequence). The CDR3 covers 13 residues. V was pared by 5 bases and J by 2 bases, with 9 bases between. This CDR3 reads CASSPGGNYGYTF. The CDR3 nucleotides are TGCGCCAGCAGTCCGGGAGGGAACTATGGCTACACCTTC.

This clone was detected a few times. This chain joins TRBV5-4 and TRBJ1-6; 7 nucleotides line up with TRBD1. The CDR3 runs to 16 residues. CDR1 SGHNT and CDR2 YYREEE come from the germline V gene (reference sequence). Trimming removed 4 bases from V and 2 bases from J; junction bases left unmatched: 6. In nucleotides, the CDR3 is TGTGCCAGCAGCCCCGGACAGGACGCCTATAATTCACCCCTCCACTTT. The encoded protein is CASSPGQDAYNSPLHF.